What follows describes a single T cell receptor beta chain. The specificity of this receptor is unknown. No base quality information exists; no much larger clone differs at one position. Sequencing took place on an Illumina NovaSeq 6000. cDNA libraries for TCRalpha and TCRbeta were prepared by 5'RACE using constant-segment primers, with sample barcodes and unique molecular identifiers added. Trizol reagent was used to extract RNA from every sample. Amplification of the libraries took two PCR steps, and the second step added a second sample barcode plus Illumina TruSeq adapters. Libraries were sequenced on an Illumina NovaSeq with 2 x 150 bp paired-end reads. The original methods were these. Demultiplexing of reads and collapsing into UMI-guided consensus sequences were performed with migec v1.2.7. Using mixcr v2.1.11, the UMI consensuses were aligned to TRA and TRB V and J templates and assembled into clonotypes. A clonotype was counted as expanded or contracted only if both edgeR and NoisET called the change significant, with noise models trained on biological replicates. For edgeR calls, the cutoffs were a false discovery rate-adjusted p below 0.01 and a log2 fold-change threshold of 1. As an exploratory analysis of dynamics, max-normalized trajectories of the 1000 most abundant clonotypes were examined by PCA with hierarchical clustering. Separately sequenced CD4+ and CD8+ repertoires were used to assign the CD4 or CD8 phenotype of responding clones. Clones were called with MiXCR by TCRdb after fastp trimmed the public reads at Q25, and only in-frame beta chains were retained. Each entry merges the rows of one CDR3 protein and shows their most common DNA and genes. The V and J calls come from TCRdb's annotation, not from the publication. This sample is represented by some 290,000 distinct CDR3 sequences; roughly 15% of them were singletons. The ten largest clones represent approximately 25% of the sample.

The germline V gene supplies CDR1 MNHEY and CDR2 SVGEGT. V is shortened by 0 bases, J by 2 bases, and the region joining them spans 9 bases. Taken from cysteine to phenylalanine, the CDR3 has 15 residues. CDR3 DNA is the only sequence kept; it has 45 bases, read in frame from the first base. The sample is drawn from a study of T-cell memory formation after mild COVID-19 (dated by TCRdb to the early 2020s). Background on the whole study: TCR sequence clusters from the two donors were found to be largely donor specific. Longitudinal TCRalpha and TCRbeta repertoire sequencing tracked T-cell clones expanding and contracting after mild COVID-19 in two donors. Two young, previously healthy adult volunteers made up the cohort, one male and one female.

Study-level results and caveats: Contracting CD4+ clones appeared mostly in the CM and EM memory subsets, whereas CD8+ clones were enriched in EMRA. Some responding clones were found in pre-infection memory, which suggests that pre-existing cross-reactive memory T cells took part in the SARS-CoV-2 response. Only a couple of mild cases were covered in the study, and larger cohorts including severe cases with pre-infection samples were considered necessary. Clones contracting from day 15 to 85 had balanced CD4/CD8 phenotypes, while a second wave expanding from day 15 to 37 was biased towards CD4+. The second-wave clones that peaked on day 37 were not confirmed to be SARS-CoV-2 specific.

Ficoll-Paque density gradient centrifugation was the method used to isolate PBMCs. In this chain, TRBV6-2 or TRBV6-3 is recombined with TRBJ2-3, with TRBD1 tentatively as D gene (5 bases match). The receptor comes from a man younger than 35 who had mild COVID-19 (a few samples of this study predate the infection). The sample titles of this study are shuffled in the database, so cell type and time point are left out; the donor was told from shared clones. What was sequenced was PBMCs or a T cell subset sorted from them (not recorded which). The CDR3 protein is CASSYSPGITDTQYF. The DNA sequence is as follows: TGTGCCAGCAGTTACTCGCCAGGGATCACAGATACGCAGTATTTT.